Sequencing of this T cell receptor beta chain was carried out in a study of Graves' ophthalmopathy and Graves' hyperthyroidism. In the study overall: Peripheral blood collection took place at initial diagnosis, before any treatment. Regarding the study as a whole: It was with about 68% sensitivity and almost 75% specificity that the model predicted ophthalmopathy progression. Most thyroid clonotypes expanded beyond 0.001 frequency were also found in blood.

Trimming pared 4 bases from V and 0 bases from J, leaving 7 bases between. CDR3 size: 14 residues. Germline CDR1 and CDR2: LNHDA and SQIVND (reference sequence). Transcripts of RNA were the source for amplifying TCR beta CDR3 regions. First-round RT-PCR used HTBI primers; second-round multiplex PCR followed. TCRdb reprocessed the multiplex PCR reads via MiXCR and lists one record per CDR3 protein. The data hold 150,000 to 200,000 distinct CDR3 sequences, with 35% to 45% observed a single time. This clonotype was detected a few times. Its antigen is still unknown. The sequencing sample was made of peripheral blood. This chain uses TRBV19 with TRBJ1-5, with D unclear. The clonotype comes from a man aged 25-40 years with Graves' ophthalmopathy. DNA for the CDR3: TGTGCCAGTAGTAAAGGGTATAGCAATCAGCCCCAGCATTTT. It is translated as CASSKGYSNQPQHF.